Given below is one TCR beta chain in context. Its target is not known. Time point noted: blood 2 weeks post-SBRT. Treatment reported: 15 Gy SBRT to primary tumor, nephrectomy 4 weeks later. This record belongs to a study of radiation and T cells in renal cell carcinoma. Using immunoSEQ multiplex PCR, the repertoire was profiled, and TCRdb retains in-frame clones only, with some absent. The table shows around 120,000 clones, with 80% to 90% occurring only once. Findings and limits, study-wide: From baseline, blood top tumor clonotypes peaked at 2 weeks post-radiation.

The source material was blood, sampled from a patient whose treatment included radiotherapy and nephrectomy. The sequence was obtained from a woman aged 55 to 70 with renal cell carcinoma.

The DNA of the CDR3 is TGTGCCAGTAGTATCGGTGGGTCAGCCAACACTGAAGCTTTCTTT. This sequence encodes CASSIGGSANTEAFF. V usage is TRBV19 and J usage is TRBJ1-1; D gene uncertain. The CDR3 has 15 residues. V dropped 3 bases and J dropped 2 bases, with 13 bases sitting between them. Germline CDR1 and CDR2: LNHDA and SQIVND (reference sequence).